This T cell receptor beta chain emerged from a study of cytomegalovirus exposure and HLA in healthy donors. This PCR relied on a set of 60 Vbeta primers and 13 Jbeta primers. Assay: immunoSEQ multiplex PCR; the TCRdb copy retains only in-frame clones and omits some. The sample consists of about 190,000 clones, around 67% of them appearing once. The V gene's germline CDR1 is MGHRA and CDR2 YSYEKL. With V trimmed by 0 bases and J by 6 bases, 6 bases remained unmatched. The CDR3 runs 15 residues. Sequenced: PBMCs. The clonotype originates from a woman in her 30s in good health and CMV-seropositive. V usage is TRBV4-1 and J usage is TRBJ2-7; 9 positions agree with TRBD2. For the CDR3, the DNA is TGCGCCAGCAGCCAAGATTCAGGACTAGCGACCGAGCAGTACTTC. The encoded protein is CASSQDSGLATEQYF.